This T cell receptor (beta chain) stems from a study of T cell repertoires in cytomegalovirus infection. Study information: Based on public TCR beta signatures, there were indications of CMV infection and of a matching HLA type.

V lost 5 bases to trimming and J lost 5 bases, with 12 bases between them. There are 14 residues in the CDR3. Germline assignment: CDR1 SGHVS and CDR2 FNYEAQ. Study results and caveats: There were carriers of CMV plus the relevant HLA, and cumulative public TCR beta family frequency identified them. Across the ex vivo response, the dominant clonotypes were HLA-C-restricted CMV-specific TCR beta clonotypes.

From the reads, TCRdb called clonotypes with MiXCR, one entry per CDR3 protein. The repertoire has approximately 700,000 distinct CDR3 sequences, less than 40% of them found once; the top ten carry under 3.5%. The table lists this clonotype with many counts. The antigen remains unidentified. This chain links TRBV7-6 with TRBJ1-4; D might be TRBD1 (5 bases). This receptor was taken from a human donor in good health (CMV status not recorded). Some clones in this sample may be carry-over from other donors' samples. Specimen: PBMCs. CDR3 protein: CASSPGRGNEKLFF. In DNA, the CDR3 is TGTGCCAGCAGCCCGGGACGAGGGAATGAAAAACTGTTTTTT.